These 9 T cell receptor beta chains came from one sample sequenced in a study of blood T cell repertoires in COVID-19. The assay was immunoSEQ multiplex PCR, and TCRdb's table has in-frame clones only and misses some. The repertoire holds about 520,000 clones, approximately 85% seen once, with approximately 2.9% in the top ten. Specimen: peripheral blood. These receptors were taken from a human donor in a cohort sampled during active COVID-19.

On this clone: The junction departs from germline at one end; a sequencing error may be responsible. The chain uses TRBV7-7 and TRBJ2-3; the match to TRBD2 covers 11 bases. CDR1 and CDR2 from the germline V gene are SSHAT and FNYEAQ (reference sequence). CDR3 length equals 18 residues. The CDR3 here is CASSFRWWLAGGSDTQYF. The CDR3 DNA is TGTGCTAGCAGCTTTCGTTGGTGGCTAGCGGGAGGTTCAGATACGCAGTATTTT.

The chain's CDR3 is CASSRRGTGIYEQYF. CDR3 DNA sequence: TGTGCCAGCAGCCGGAGAGGGACAGGGATCTACGAGCAGTACTTC. This chain uses TRBV7-2 with TRBJ2-7; TRBD1 agrees at 9 bases. Germline CDR1 SGHTA, CDR2 FQGNSA. V lost 5 bases to trimming and J lost 3 bases; unmatched junction nucleotides: 8. CDR3 length equals 15 residues.

This rearrangement joins TRBV30 to TRBJ1-1, with D tentatively TRBD1 (5 bases). The CDR3 runs 14 residues. Germline V lookup: CDR1 GTSNPN, CDR2 SVGIG (reference sequence). V lost 0 bases to trimming and J lost 2 bases, with 10 bases between them. CDR3 DNA sequence: TGTGCCTGGAGTGTACCCGACAGTAACACTGAAGCTTTCTTT. It translates to CAWSVPDSNTEAFF.

This clone occurred once. V gene TRBV7-9 combines with J gene TRBJ2-7, with D uncertain. With 1 base removed from V and 7 bases from J, the gap between germline ends came to 11 bases. CDR3 length: 13 amino acids. Germline V CDR1 and CDR2: SEHNR, FQNEAQ (reference sequence). The CDR3 spells CASSLEGVREQYF. CDR3 nucleotide sequence: TGTGCCAGCAGCTTAGAAGGAGTGAGGGAGCAGTACTTC.

This rearrangement joins TRBV7-8 to TRBJ1-3, with a possible D match to TRBD1 (6 bases). This CDR3 spans 15 amino acids. V was pared by 3 bases and J by 6 bases, with 15 bases between. Germline V lookup: CDR1 SGHVS, CDR2 FQNEAQ. CDR3 protein: CASSFRGTGENTIYF. The CDR3, as DNA: TGTGCCAGCAGCTTCAGGGGAACCGGGGAAAACACCATATATTTT.

J is TRBJ1-2 and V is TRBV29-1; tentatively, D is TRBD1 (5 bases). This CDR3 region has 13 residues. V was shortened by 6 bases and J by 4 bases, with 15 bases between the two germline ends. The germline gives CDR1 SQVTM, CDR2 ANQGSEA. The CDR3 region is CSVGGGFVYGYTF. CDR3 in DNA: TGCAGCGTCGGGGGGGGTTTCGTCTATGGCTACACCTTC.

This clone was seen many times. V gene TRBV18 combines with J gene TRBJ2-3; tentatively, D is TRBD1 (5 bases). This CDR3 contains 12 residues. Trimming took 10 bases from V and 3 from J, leaving 11 bases between them. Germline loops: CDR1 KGHSH, CDR2 LQKENI. The CDR3 DNA reads as TGTGCCACAGGAAGGGGAACAGATACGCAGTATTTT. Its translation is CATGRGTDTQYF. Based on the CDR3 plus reference TRBV18 and TRBJ2-3, the full variable domain is NAGVMQNPRHLVRRRGQEARLRCSPMKGHSHVYWYRQLPEEGLKFMVYLQKENIIDESGMPKERFSAEFPKEGPSILRIQQVVRGDSAAYFCATGRGTDTQYFGPGTRLTVL.

The chain has TRBV19 and TRBJ1-2; 9 nucleotides align to TRBD1. Trimming removed 7 bases from V and 5 bases from J; junction bases left unmatched: 14. CDR3 length equals 16 residues. Germline V gene data show CDR1 as LNHDA and CDR2 as SQIVND (reference sequence). CDR3 bases: TGTGCCAGTAAACCCATAACAGGGGGCCCTCTATATGGCTACACCTTC. It translates to CASKPITGGPLYGYTF. The full variable domain, rest sourced from reference TRBV19 and TRBJ1-2, is DGGITQSPKYLFRKEGQNVTLSCEQNLNHDAMYWYRQDPGQGLRLIYYSQIVNDFQKGDIAEGYSVSREKKESFPLTVTSAQKNPTAFYLCASKPITGGPLYGYTFGSGTRLTVV.

The chain combines TRBV18 with TRBJ2-7, with TRBD1 identical over 7 bases. This CDR3 is 14 amino acids long. Germline CDR1 and CDR2: KGHSH and LQKENI. J gave up 6 bases and V 4 bases, and 9 bases lay outside the gene matches. As DNA, the CDR3 is TGTGCCAGCTCACGACAGACAGGGCTCGGCGAGCAGTACTTC. Its translation: CASSRQTGLGEQYF.